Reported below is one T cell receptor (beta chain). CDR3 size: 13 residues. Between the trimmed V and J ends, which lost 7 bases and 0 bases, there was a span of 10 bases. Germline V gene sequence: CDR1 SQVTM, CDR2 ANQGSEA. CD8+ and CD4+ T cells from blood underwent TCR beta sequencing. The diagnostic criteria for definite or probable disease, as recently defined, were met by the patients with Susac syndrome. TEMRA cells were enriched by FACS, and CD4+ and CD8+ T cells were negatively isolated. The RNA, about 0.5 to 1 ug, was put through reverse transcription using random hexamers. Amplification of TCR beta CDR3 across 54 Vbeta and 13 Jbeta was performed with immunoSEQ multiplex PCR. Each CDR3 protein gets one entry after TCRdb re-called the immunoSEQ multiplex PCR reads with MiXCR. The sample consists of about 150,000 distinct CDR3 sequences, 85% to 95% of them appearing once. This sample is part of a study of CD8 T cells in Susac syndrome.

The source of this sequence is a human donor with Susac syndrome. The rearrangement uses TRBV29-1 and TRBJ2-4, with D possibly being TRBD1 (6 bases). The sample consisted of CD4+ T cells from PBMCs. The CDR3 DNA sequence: TGCAGCGCCCTGGACAGAGCCAAAAACATTCAGTACTTC. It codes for CSALDRAKNIQYF.